These 2 T cell receptor beta chains came from one sample sequenced in a study of identical twins. MiXCR was run by TCRdb on the 5' RACE reads, yielding one entry per CDR3 protein. Among about 890,000 distinct CDR3 sequences listed, roughly 12% were seen once. The same data also went into a second study, on yellow fever vaccine responses in identical twins.

Input material: PBMCs. The receptor set was obtained from a young woman in good health.

The rearrangement joins TRBV3-1 to TRBJ2-2; no clear D gene. Trimming removed 0 bases from V and 7 bases from J, with 9 bases in between. The CDR3 length is 14 residues. From germline, CDR1 is LGHDT and CDR2 YNNKEL (reference sequence). The chain's CDR3 is CASSQDLSDGELFF. The CDR3 DNA reads as TGTGCCAGCAGCCAAGATCTCTCGGACGGGGAGCTGTTTTTT.

This clonotype was seen only a few times. This chain uses TRBV7-9 with TRBJ2-1; no firm D call. The length of the CDR3 is 9 residues. Germline values: CDR1 SEHNR, CDR2 FQNEAQ (reference sequence). In DNA form, the CDR3 reads TGTGCGTGGGGTAATGAGCAGTTCTTC. Translated: CAWGNEQFF.